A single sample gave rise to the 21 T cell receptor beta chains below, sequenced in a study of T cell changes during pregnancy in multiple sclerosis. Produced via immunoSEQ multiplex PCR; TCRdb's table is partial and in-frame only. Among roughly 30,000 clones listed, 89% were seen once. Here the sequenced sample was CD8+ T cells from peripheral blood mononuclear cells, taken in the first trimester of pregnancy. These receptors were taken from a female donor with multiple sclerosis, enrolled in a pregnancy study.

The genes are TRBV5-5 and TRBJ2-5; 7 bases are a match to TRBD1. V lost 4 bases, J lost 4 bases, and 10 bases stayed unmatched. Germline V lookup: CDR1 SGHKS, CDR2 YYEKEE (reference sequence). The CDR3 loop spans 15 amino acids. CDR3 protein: CASSPLTGLRETQYF. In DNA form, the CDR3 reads TGTGCCAGCAGCCCCTTGACAGGGCTGAGAGAGACCCAGTACTTC. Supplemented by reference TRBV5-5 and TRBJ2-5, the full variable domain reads DAGVTQSPTHLIKTRGQQVTLRCSPISGHKSVSWYQQVLGQGPQFIFQYYEKEERGRGNFPDRFSARQFPNYSSELNVNALLLGDSALYLCASSPLTGLRETQYFGPGTRLLVL.

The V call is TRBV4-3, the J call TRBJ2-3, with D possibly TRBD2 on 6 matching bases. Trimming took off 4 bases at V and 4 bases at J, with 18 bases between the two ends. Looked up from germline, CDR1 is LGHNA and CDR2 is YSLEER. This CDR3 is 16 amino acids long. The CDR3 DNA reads TGCGCCAGCAGCCCAAGCCCCCCCGGGAGTGCAGATACGCAGTATTTT. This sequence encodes CASSPSPPGSADTQYF.

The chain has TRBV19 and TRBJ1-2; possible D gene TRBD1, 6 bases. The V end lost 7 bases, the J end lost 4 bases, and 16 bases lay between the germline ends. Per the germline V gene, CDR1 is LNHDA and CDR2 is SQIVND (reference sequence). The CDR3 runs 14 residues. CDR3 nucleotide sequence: TGTGCCAGTACCCCTTTGGGGGGGGCCTATGGCTACACCTTC. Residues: CASTPLGGAYGYTF.

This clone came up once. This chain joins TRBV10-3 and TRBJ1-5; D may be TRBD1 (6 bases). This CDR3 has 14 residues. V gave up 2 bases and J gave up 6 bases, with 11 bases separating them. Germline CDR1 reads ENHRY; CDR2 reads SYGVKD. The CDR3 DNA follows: TGTGCCATCAGTGAGGCAGGGGTTGGTCAGCCCCAGCATTTT. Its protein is CAISEAGVGQPQHF.

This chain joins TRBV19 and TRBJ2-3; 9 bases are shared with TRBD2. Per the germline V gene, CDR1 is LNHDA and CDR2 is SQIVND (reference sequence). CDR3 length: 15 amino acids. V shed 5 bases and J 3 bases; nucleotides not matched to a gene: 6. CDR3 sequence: CASSLAGVKTDTQYF. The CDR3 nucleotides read TGTGCCAGTAGTTTAGCGGGAGTGAAGACAGATACGCAGTATTTT.

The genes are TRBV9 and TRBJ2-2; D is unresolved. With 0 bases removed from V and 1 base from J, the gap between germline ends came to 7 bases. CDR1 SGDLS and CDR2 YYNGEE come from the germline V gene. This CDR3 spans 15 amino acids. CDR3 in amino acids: CASSVVSGNTGELFF. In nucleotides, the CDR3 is TGTGCCAGCAGCGTAGTTTCCGGGAACACCGGGGAGCTGTTTTTT.

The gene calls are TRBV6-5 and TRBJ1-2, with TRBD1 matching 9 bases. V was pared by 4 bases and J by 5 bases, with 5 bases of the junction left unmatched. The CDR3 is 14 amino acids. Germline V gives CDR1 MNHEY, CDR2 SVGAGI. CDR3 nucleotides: TGTGCCAGCAGTTTGACAGGGGGGGCATATGGCTACACCTTC. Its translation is CASSLTGGAYGYTF.

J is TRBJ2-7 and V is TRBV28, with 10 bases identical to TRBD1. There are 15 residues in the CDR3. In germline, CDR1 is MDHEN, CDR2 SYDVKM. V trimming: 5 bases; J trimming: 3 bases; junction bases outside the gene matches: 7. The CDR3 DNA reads TGTGCCAGCAGTGTGACAGGGGGCCCCGGCTACGAGCAGTACTTC. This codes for CASSVTGGPGYEQYF.

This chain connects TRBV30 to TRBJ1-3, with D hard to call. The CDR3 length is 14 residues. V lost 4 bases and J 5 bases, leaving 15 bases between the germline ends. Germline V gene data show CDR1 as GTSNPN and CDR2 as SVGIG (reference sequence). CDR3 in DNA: TGTGCCTGGATCGGCGGGGTAACTAGAAACACCATATATTTT. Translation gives CAWIGGVTRNTIYF. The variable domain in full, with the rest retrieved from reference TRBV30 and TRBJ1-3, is SQTIHQWPATLVQPVGSPLSLECTVEGTSNPNLYWYRQAAGRGLQLLFYSVGIGQISSEVPQNLSASRPQDRQFILSSKKLLLSDSGFYLCAWIGGVTRNTIYFGEGSWLTVV.

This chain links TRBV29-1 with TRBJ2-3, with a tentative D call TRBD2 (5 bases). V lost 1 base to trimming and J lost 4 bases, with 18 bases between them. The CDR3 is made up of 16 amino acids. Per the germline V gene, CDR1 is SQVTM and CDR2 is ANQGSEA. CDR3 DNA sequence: TGCAGCGTTGAAGTTGTTAGTGGGAGATGGTCAGATACGCAGTATTTT. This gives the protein CSVEVVSGRWSDTQYF.

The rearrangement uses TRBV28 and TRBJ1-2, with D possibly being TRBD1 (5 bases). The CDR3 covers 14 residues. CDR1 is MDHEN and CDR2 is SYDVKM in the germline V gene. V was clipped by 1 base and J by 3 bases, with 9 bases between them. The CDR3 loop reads CASSLYGGDYGYTF. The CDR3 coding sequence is TGTGCCAGCAGTTTATACGGGGGGGACTATGGCTACACCTTC.

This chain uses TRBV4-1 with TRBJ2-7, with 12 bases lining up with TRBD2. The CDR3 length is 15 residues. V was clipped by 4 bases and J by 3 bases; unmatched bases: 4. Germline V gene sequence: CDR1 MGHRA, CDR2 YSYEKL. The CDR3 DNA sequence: TGCGCCAGCAGCCCGACTAGCGGGAGTTTCTACGAGCAGTACTTC. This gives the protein CASSPTSGSFYEQYF.

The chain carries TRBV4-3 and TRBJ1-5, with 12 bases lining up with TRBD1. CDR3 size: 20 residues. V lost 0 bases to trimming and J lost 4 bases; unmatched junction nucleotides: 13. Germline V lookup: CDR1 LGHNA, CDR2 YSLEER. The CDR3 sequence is CASSQDQLGTGGNRNQPQHF. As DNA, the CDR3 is TGCGCCAGCAGCCAAGATCAATTAGGGACAGGGGGCAATCGGAATCAGCCCCAGCATTTT.

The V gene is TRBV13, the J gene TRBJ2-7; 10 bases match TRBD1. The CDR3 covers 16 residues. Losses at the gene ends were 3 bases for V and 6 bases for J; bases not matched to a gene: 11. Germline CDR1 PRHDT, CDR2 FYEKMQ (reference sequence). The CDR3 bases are TGTGCCAGCAGCTTGTCACCGGGACAGGGGTTCCGCGAGCAGTACTTC. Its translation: CASSLSPGQGFREQYF.

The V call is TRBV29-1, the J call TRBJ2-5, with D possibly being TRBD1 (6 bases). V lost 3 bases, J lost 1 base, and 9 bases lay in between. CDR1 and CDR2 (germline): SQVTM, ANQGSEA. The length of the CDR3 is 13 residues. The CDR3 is CSVERTVQETQYF. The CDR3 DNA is TGCAGCGTTGAGAGGACAGTCCAAGAGACCCAGTACTTC.

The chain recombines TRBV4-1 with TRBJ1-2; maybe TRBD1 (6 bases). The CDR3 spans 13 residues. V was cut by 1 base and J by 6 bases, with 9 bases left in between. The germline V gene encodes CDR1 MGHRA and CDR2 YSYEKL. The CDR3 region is CASSQAGGNGYTF. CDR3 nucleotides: TGCGCCAGCAGCCAAGCGGGGGGCAATGGCTACACCTTC.

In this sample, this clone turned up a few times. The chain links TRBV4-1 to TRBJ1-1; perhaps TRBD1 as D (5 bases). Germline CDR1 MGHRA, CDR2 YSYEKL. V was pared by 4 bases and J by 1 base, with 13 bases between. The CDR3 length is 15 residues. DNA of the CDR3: TGCGCCAGCAGCCTTCCGGGGGGGAGGAACACTGAAGCTTTCTTT. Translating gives CASSLPGGRNTEAFF.

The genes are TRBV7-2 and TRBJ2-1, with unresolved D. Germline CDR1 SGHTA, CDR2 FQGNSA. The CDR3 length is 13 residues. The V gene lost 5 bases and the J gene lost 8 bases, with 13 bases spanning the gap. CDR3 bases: TGTGCCAGCAGCCCTAGTCCTGGCGATGAGCAGTTCTTC. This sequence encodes CASSPSPGDEQFF.

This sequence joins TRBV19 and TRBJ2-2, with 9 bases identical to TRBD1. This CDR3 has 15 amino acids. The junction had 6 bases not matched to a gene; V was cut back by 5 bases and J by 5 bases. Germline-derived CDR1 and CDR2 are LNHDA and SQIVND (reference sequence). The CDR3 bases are TGTGCCAGTAGTCGGGGACAGGGCGGGACCGGGGAGCTGTTTTTT. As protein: CASSRGQGGTGELFF.

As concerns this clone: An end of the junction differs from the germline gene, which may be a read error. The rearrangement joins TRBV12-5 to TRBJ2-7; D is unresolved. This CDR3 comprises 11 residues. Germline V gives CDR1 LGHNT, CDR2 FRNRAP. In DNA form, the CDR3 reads TGTGCTAGTGGTTTGTTAGGTCTGCGGTGCTTC. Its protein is CASGLLGLRCF.

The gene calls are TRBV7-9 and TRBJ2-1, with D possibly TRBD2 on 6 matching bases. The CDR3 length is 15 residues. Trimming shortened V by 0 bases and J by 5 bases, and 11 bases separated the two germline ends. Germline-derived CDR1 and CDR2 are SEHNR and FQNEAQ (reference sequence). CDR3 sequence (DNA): TGTGCCAGCAGCTTAGCGGGGGGTGGAAACAATGAGCAGTTCTTC. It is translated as CASSLAGGGNNEQFF.